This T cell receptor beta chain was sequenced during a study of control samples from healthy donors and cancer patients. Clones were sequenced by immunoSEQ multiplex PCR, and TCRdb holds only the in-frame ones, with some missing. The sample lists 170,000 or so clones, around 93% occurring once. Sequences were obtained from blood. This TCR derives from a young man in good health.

CDR3 DNA sequence: TGTGCCAGCAGTCCGACATCGACAGGGGAGGGCTATGGCTACACCTTC. Translating gives CASSPTSTGEGYGYTF. The chain links TRBV27 to TRBJ1-2; TRBD1 agrees at 8 bases. Looked up from germline, CDR1 is MNHEY and CDR2 is SMNVEV (reference sequence). The V gene end was trimmed by 5 bases and the J gene end by 4 bases; junction bases not matched to a gene: 12. The length of the CDR3 is 16 residues.